The 13 T cell receptor beta chains listed next were all sequenced from one sample in a study of T cell responses to AZD1222 COVID-19 vaccine. Using immunoSEQ multiplex PCR, the repertoire was profiled, and TCRdb retains in-frame clones only, with some absent. The sample consists of 75,000 to 100,000 clones, 85% to 90% of them appearing once. The sample in question was peripheral blood, obtained on day 0 of AZD1222 vaccination. These receptors originate from an adult in good health.

This chain joins TRBV5-1 and TRBJ1-6; D gene uncertain. Per the germline V gene, CDR1 is SGHRS and CDR2 is YFSETQ. V lost 3 bases and J 13 bases, leaving 14 bases between the germline ends. This CDR3 has 13 amino acids. In DNA, the CDR3 is TGCGCCAGCAGCTCCGGCGGGGTATCGCCCCTCCACTTT. Translated, it gives CASSSGGVSPLHF.

This clone occurred once. The chain couples TRBV5-4 to TRBJ2-3; D gene unclear. In germline, CDR1 is SGHNT, CDR2 YYREEE (reference sequence). There are 15 residues in the CDR3. Trimming pared 2 bases from V and 4 bases from J, leaving 14 bases between. The chain's CDR3 is CASSLPPSTPDTQYF. In DNA form, the CDR3 reads TGTGCCAGCAGCTTACCGCCGTCTACCCCAGATACGCAGTATTTT.

V gene TRBV5-4 combines with J gene TRBJ1-3; the D is unclear. With 3 bases removed from V and 4 bases from J, the gap between germline ends came to 8 bases. CDR1 is SGHNT and CDR2 is YYREEE in the germline V gene (reference sequence). The CDR3 length is 13 residues. The CDR3 reads CASSYAPGNTIYF. Written as DNA, the CDR3 is TGTGCCAGCAGCTATGCCCCCGGAAACACCATATATTTT.

The V gene is TRBV6-1, the J gene TRBJ1-5, with 9 bases identical to TRBD1. Per the germline V gene, CDR1 is MNHNS and CDR2 is SASEGT. CDR3 size: 17 residues. After removal of 4 bases from V and 5 bases from J, the junction contained 12 bases not matched to a gene. CDR3 nucleotides: TGTGCCAGCAGTGGTCTCGGGACAGGGTCCCTTGATCAGCCCCAGCATTTT. It translates to CASSGLGTGSLDQPQHF.

The rearrangement uses TRBV9 and TRBJ1-6; D is ambiguous. The germline V and J ends were trimmed by 1 base and 12 bases, with 8 bases remaining between them. The CDR3 has 12 amino acids. Germline CDR1 is SGDLS and CDR2 is YYNGEE. In DNA form, the CDR3 reads TGTGCCAGCAGCGTAATTTACAGACCCCTCCACTTT. It specifies CASSVIYRPLHF.

This chain links TRBV7-2 with TRBJ2-2, with 8 bases identical to TRBD1. Trimming removed 5 bases from V and 8 bases from J; junction bases left unmatched: 10. CDR1 SGHTA and CDR2 FQGNSA come from the germline V gene. This CDR3 contains 15 residues. The CDR3: CASSLGTGLGGELFF. Written as DNA, the CDR3 is TGTGCCAGCAGCCTCGGGACAGGCCTAGGTGGGGAGCTGTTTTTT.

This chain links TRBV5-5 with TRBJ2-3; no clear D gene. Trimming removed 0 bases from V and 1 base from J, with 3 bases in between. CDR3 length: 13 residues. The germline V gene has CDR1 SGHKS and CDR2 YYEKEE (reference sequence). CDR3 nucleotides: TGTGCCAGCAGCTTGGGGGGCACAGATACGCAGTATTTT. The encoded protein is CASSLGGTDTQYF.

The rearrangement uses TRBV12-3 or TRBV12-4 and TRBJ1-1; 7 positions match TRBD1. V lost 6 bases, J lost 2 bases, and 3 bases stayed unmatched. The CDR3 length is 13 residues. This CDR3 is CASSQGENTEAFF. The DNA of the CDR3 is TGTGCCAGCAGCCAGGGGGAAAACACTGAAGCTTTCTTT.

The chain employs TRBV18 and TRBJ1-6, with 7 bases identical to TRBD1. The V gene's germline CDR1 is KGHSH and CDR2 LQKENI. The V gene end was trimmed by 3 bases and the J gene end by 5 bases; junction bases not matched to a gene: 4. This CDR3 contains 15 residues. The CDR3 bases are TGTGCCAGCTCACCGGCAGACAGGGATAATTCACCCCTCCACTTT. It codes for CASSPADRDNSPLHF.

The genes are TRBV14 and TRBJ2-1; TRBD1 agrees at 7 bases. The germline V gene has CDR1 SGHDN and CDR2 FVKESK. V gave up 2 bases and J gave up 9 bases; unmatched junction bases: 10. The CDR3 contains 15 residues. The CDR3, as DNA: TGTGCCAGCAGCCAACGGCAGGGGGTCTACGGTGAGCAGTTCTTC. Protein: CASSQRQGVYGEQFF.

V gene TRBV29-1 combines with J gene TRBJ2-7; TRBD1 agrees at 8 bases. Germline V gene lookup returns CDR1 SQVTM and CDR2 ANQGSEA. CDR3 length equals 12 residues. J gave up 4 bases and V 6 bases, and 5 bases lay outside the gene matches. CDR3 sequence: CSVGTGPYEQYF. The CDR3 DNA reads TGCAGCGTCGGGACAGGACCTTACGAGCAGTACTTC.

This clone was seen a single time. CDR3 DNA: TGTGCCAGCTCAGAGACAGGCCCGGGGTATAGCAATCAGCCCCAGCATTTT. The encoded protein is CASSETGPGYSNQPQHF. The gene calls are TRBV18 and TRBJ1-5; maybe TRBD1 (6 bases). Germline V gene lookup returns CDR1 KGHSH and CDR2 LQKENI. Trimming stripped 5 bases from V and 0 bases from J, with 17 bases between. The length of the CDR3 is 17 residues.

Concerning this clone itself: Germline is not matched at one junction end, which may reflect a read error. The chain employs TRBV5-1 and TRBJ1-2; 7 bases are a match to TRBD1. Germline V lookup: CDR1 SGHRS, CDR2 YFSETQ. This CDR3 comprises 11 residues. This chain's CDR3 is CASSLEGAEAF. The CDR3, as DNA: TGCGCCAGCAGCTTGGAGGGGGCTGAGGCCTTC.